One sample yielded the 10 T cell receptor beta chains listed below, sequenced in a study of CXCR3-negative and CXCR3-positive naive CD8 T cells. 5' RACE with UMI labels generated the TRB cDNA libraries. Each CDR3 protein gets one entry in TCRdb, which reprocessed the 5' RACE reads and gives no DNA. This listing includes around 81,000 distinct CDR3 sequences. Sequencing input: naive CXCR3- CD8+ T cells from blood. Subset in this sample: CD45RO-CCR7+CD27+CD95- naive CD8+ T cells lacking CXCR3 (TNR3-). These receptors all stem from a human donor in good health. Some clones in this sample may be carry-over from other donors' samples.

The chain carries TRBV7-6 and TRBJ2-3. CDR1 and CDR2 from the germline V gene are SGHVS and FNYEAQ. The CDR3 loop spans 11 amino acids. The CDR3 sequence: CASSIGETQYF.

The gene calls are TRBV27 and TRBJ2-3; TCRdb's D gene call, TRBD1, goes unchecked for lack of DNA. Germline V gives CDR1 MNHEY, CDR2 SMNVEV (reference sequence). CDR3 size: 16 residues. The CDR3 loop reads CASSFRGGLSTDTQYF.

This chain uses TRBV20-1 with TRBJ1-5; the D call of TRBD1 rests on TCRdb alone, since no DNA is present to check it. This CDR3 is 16 amino acids long. The germline V gene has CDR1 DFQATT and CDR2 SNEGSKA (reference sequence). The CDR3 loop is CSARDRGTVSNQPQHF.

The rearrangement uses TRBV28 and TRBJ2-7; TCRdb calls TRBD2, which cannot be checked without DNA. There are 14 residues in the CDR3. Germline V gene data show CDR1 as MDHEN and CDR2 as SYDVKM. Here the CDR3 reads CASREDRSSYEQYF. Using reference TRBV28 and TRBJ2-7 for the parts outside the CDR3, the full variable domain is DVKVTQSSRYLVKRTGEKVFLECVQDMDHENMFWYRQDPGLGLRLIYFSYDVKMKEKGDIPEGYSVSREKKERFSLILESASTNQTSMYLCASREDRSSYEQYFGPGTRLTVT.

This chain joins TRBV28 and TRBJ2-2; TCRdb's D gene call, TRBD2, goes unchecked for lack of DNA. CDR1 and CDR2 (germline): MDHEN, SYDVKM. The CDR3 covers 17 residues. CDR3 amino acids: CASRRLAGAANTGELFF.

The chain combines TRBV11-2 with TRBJ2-7. The germline CDR1 and CDR2 sequences are SGHAT and FQNNGV. This CDR3 has 15 residues. The CDR3 spells CASSVTSGGSYEQYF.

The J gene is TRBJ2-5, the V gene TRBV29-1; TCRdb returns TRBD2, unconfirmable since there is no DNA. Germline values: CDR1 SQVTM, CDR2 ANQGSEA. The CDR3 extends over 17 amino acids. CDR3 region: CSVEDPGLAGELRTQYF.

The V call is TRBV6-2 or TRBV6-3, the J call TRBJ2-7; there is no DNA to check the TCRdb D call of TRBD2. This CDR3 has 17 residues. Looked up from germline, CDR1 is MNHEY and CDR2 is SVGEGT. CDR3 amino acids: CASSSGQAGESSYEQYF.

The V call is TRBV7-6, the J call TRBJ2-5; TCRdb calls TRBD2, which cannot be checked without DNA. The germline V gene has CDR1 SGHVS and CDR2 FNYEAQ. This CDR3 is built from 17 residues. CDR3 loop: CASSSGLAGGPQETQYF.

J is TRBJ1-4 and V is TRBV7-9. CDR1 is SEHNR and CDR2 is FQNEAQ in the germline V gene (reference sequence). This CDR3 region has 14 residues. The CDR3 sequence: CASSSDATNEKLFF.